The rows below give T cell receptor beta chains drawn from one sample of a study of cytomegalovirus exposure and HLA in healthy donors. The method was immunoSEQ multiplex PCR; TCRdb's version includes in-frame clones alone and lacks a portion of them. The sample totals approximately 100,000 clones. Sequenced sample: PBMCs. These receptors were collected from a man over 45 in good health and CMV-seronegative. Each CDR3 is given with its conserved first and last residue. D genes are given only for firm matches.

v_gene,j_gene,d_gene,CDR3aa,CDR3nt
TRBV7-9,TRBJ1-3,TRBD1,CASSSDGTGGNTIYF,TGTGCCAGCAGCTCCGATGGGACAGGGGGAAACACCATATATTTT
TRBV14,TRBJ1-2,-,CASSRQALYGYTF,TGTGCCAGCAGTCGACAGGCGCTCTATGGCTACACCTTC
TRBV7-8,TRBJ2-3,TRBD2,CASSLATSGMDTQYF,TGTGCCAGCAGCTTGGCGACTAGCGGGATGGATACGCAGTATTTT
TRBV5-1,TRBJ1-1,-,CASSFQGTTNTEAFF,TGCGCCAGCAGCTTCCAGGGGACTACGAACACTGAAGCTTTCTTT
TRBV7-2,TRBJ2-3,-,CASSLPQGNTDTQYF,TGTGCCAGCAGCTTACCCCAGGGAAACACAGATACGCAGTATTTT
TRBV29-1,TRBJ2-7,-,CSVDFAGSYEQYF,TGCAGCGTTGATTTTGCCGGTTCCTACGAGCAGTACTTC
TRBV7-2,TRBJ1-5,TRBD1,CASSSSSQGAGQPQHF,TGTGCCAGCAGCTCCAGTTCACAGGGGGCTGGGCAGCCCCAGCATTTT
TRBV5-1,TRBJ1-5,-,CASSLGQEDQPQHF,TGCGCCAGCAGCTTGGGACAGGAAGATCAGCCCCAGCATTTT
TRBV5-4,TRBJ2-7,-,CASSLDQGISYEQYF,TGTGCCAGCAGCTTGGACCAGGGCATCTCCTACGAGCAGTACTTC
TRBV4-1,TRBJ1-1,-,CASSPYREPPREAFF,TGCGCCAGCAGCCCCTACAGGGAACCCCCGCGTGAAGCTTTCTTT
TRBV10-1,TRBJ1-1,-,CASSNRNTEAFF,TGCGCCAGCTCCAACAGGAACACTGAAGCTTTCTTT
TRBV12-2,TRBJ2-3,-,CASRLAGTGRTDTQYF,TGTGCAAGTCGCTTAGCGGGGACAGGCCGCACAGATACGCAGTATTTT
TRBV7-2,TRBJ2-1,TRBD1,CASTLGTGATNEQFF,TGTGCCAGCACCTTAGGGACAGGGGCTACCAATGAGCAGTTCTTC
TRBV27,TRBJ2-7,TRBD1,CASSLWGPTGAYEQYF,TGTGCCAGCAGTTTATGGGGCCCCACAGGGGCCTACGAGCAGTACTTC
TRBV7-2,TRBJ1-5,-,CASSFAGSNQPQHF,TGTGCCAGCAGCTTTGCCGGGAGCAATCAGCCCCAGCATTTT
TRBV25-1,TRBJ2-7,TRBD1,CASSKAGQGSYEQHF,TGTGCCAGCAGTAAAGCGGGACAGGGCTCCTACGAGCAGCACTTC
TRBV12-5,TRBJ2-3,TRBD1,CASGWIGGSNTDTQYF,TGTGCTAGTGGCTGGATAGGGGGCTCCAACACAGATACGCAGTATTTT
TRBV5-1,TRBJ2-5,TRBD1,CASSLTGVAETQYF,TGCGCCAGCAGCCTTACAGGGGTGGCAGAGACCCAGTACTTC
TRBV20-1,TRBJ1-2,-,CSARWGGGYTF,TGCAGTGCTAGATGGGGGGGCGGCTACACCTTC
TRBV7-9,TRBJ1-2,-,CASSLEPYGYTF,TGTGCCAGCAGCTTAGAGCCCTATGGCTACACCTTC
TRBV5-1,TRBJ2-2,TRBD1,CASRTTGYTGELFF,TGCGCCAGCAGGACGACAGGGTACACCGGGGAGCTGTTTTTT
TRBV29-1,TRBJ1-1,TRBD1,CSVGGDRVVNTEAFF,TGCAGCGTTGGCGGGGACAGGGTGGTGAACACTGAAGCTTTCTTT
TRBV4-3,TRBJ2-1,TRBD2,CASSQRLAGGNEQFF,TGCGCCAGCAGCCAACGACTAGCGGGGGGGAATGAGCAGTTCTTC
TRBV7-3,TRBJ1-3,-,CASSFSNGNTIYF,TGTGCCAGCAGCTTTTCTAACGGAAACACCATATATTTT
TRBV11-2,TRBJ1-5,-,CASSLHGGVGNQPQHF,TGTGCCAGCAGCTTACACGGAGGGGTCGGCAATCAGCCCCAGCATTTT
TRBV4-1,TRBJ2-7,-,CASSPGSMGYEQYF,TGCGCCAGCAGCCCCGGTAGCATGGGCTACGAGCAGTACTTC
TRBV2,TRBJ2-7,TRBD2,CASSVTVAGGPMYEQYF,TGTGCCAGCAGTGTGACAGTAGCGGGAGGGCCGATGTACGAGCAGTACTTC
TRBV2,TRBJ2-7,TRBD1,CASSLGTAYEQYF,TGTGCCAGCAGTTTGGGGACAGCCTACGAGCAGTACTTC
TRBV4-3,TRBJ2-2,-,CASSFDTGELFF,TGCGCCAGCAGCTTCGACACCGGGGAGCTGTTTTTT
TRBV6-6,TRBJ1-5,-,CASSYSAGQSGQPQHF,TGTGCCAGCAGTTACTCGGCGGGGCAGTCGGGTCAGCCCCAGCATTTT
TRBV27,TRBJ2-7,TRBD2,CAGSSGSYEQYF,TGTGCCGGTTCTAGCGGGAGCTACGAGCAGTACTTC